The 15 T cell receptor beta chains presented below share a single source sample, sequenced in a study of shared clonotypes between healthy human individuals (dated by TCRdb to about 2020). The protocol used for the library was the immunoSEQ multiplex PCR assay. TCRdb obtained this table from immuneACCESS and retained in-frame rearrangements with V and J assigned. These tables miss some clones; where compared with another copy, unresolved V genes account for less than half of the shortfall, and the remainder is unexplained. This sample comprises about 2.4 million clones, over 85% of them detected only once. The ten largest clones take up about 0.39% of the sample. Source material: naive CD4+ T cells from PBMCs. Sample cell subset or site, as interpreted from the label and publication: CD45RA+ positively selected. The origin of the receptors is a man between 18 and 29 years old in good health. Some clones in this sample may be carry-over from other donors' samples.

The chain couples TRBV7-8 to TRBJ1-3; D might be TRBD1 (5 bases). The germline V and J ends were trimmed by 3 bases and 1 base, with 13 bases remaining between them. The CDR3 loop spans 16 amino acids. Germline CDR1 SGHVS, CDR2 FQNEAQ. This chain's CDR3 is CASSFLGGASGNTIYF. The CDR3, as DNA: TGTGCCAGCAGCTTTCTCGGCGGGGCGTCTGGAAACACCATATATTTT.

CDR3 in amino acids: CASSLAGGIGELFF. As DNA, the CDR3 is TGTGCCAGCAGCTTAGCGGGAGGGATCGGGGAGCTGTTTTTT. This sequence joins TRBV7-3 and TRBJ2-2; 9 positions match TRBD2. This CDR3 is 14 amino acids long. Trimming cost V 2 bases and J 7 bases; bases outside gene matches: 2. CDR1 is SGHTA and CDR2 is FQGTGA in the germline V gene.

This chain connects TRBV27 to TRBJ1-3; D is perhaps TRBD1 (6 bases). Trimming left V 6 bases short and J 4 bases short, with 16 bases between. Germline V gene lookup returns CDR1 MNHEY and CDR2 SMNVEV (reference sequence). CDR3 size: 15 residues. The CDR3 DNA sequence: TGTGCCAGCAGACTACAGGGCAGTTCGGGAAACACCATATATTTT. This translates into CASRLQGSSGNTIYF.

This chain joins TRBV7-3 and TRBJ1-1; 7 bases map to TRBD1. V was pared by 5 bases and J by 1 base, with 13 bases of the junction left unmatched. This CDR3 spans 17 amino acids. In germline, CDR1 is SGHTA, CDR2 FQGTGA. CDR3 sequence (DNA): TGTGCCAGCAGCCCCCGTAACCTGGGACAGTCGAACACTGAAGCTTTCTTT. This codes for CASSPRNLGQSNTEAFF.

V gene TRBV7-9 combines with J gene TRBJ1-6; D remains ambiguous. CDR1 is SEHNR, CDR2 FQNEAQ, per germline (reference sequence). Deletions cut 1 base from V and 2 bases from J, with 6 bases between. The CDR3 spans 15 residues. CDR3 in DNA: TGTGCCAGCAGCTTAGGCACCCCCTATAATTCACCCCTCCACTTT. It translates to CASSLGTPYNSPLHF.

The chain uses TRBV18 and TRBJ2-1; 11 nucleotides line up with TRBD2. Germline V gene data show CDR1 as KGHSH and CDR2 as LQKENI. Trimming took 0 bases from V and 7 from J; bases not matched to a gene: 2. The length of the CDR3 is 15 residues. Written as DNA, the CDR3 is TGTGCCAGCTCACCACCACTAGCGGGAGCTAATGAGCAGTTCTTC. Translating it yields CASSPPLAGANEQFF.

To note about this clone: Other nucleotide sequences from this sample produce the same CDR3. CDR3 in amino acids: CASSYQPLSSYNEQFF. CDR3 DNA: TGTGCCAGCAGTTACCAGCCCCTGAGCTCCTACAATGAGCAGTTCTTC. The rearrangement links TRBV6-5 to TRBJ2-1; D is undetermined. The CDR3 has 16 residues. Trimming removed 2 bases from V and 0 bases from J, with 11 bases in between. From germline, CDR1 is MNHEY and CDR2 SVGAGI.

The chain has TRBV19 and TRBJ1-1; D might be TRBD1 (6 bases). The V and J ends lost 7 bases and 4 bases respectively, with 16 bases between them. Germline V CDR1 and CDR2: LNHDA, SQIVND (reference sequence). The CDR3 has 14 residues. CDR3 loop: CASINTGRGTEAFF. Here the CDR3 DNA reads TGTGCCAGTATTAATACAGGGAGGGGCACTGAAGCTTTCTTT.

The genes are TRBV4-2 and TRBJ2-1; D possibly corresponds to TRBD2 (5 bases). Trimming stripped 1 base from V and 0 bases from J, with 13 bases between. This CDR3 spans 17 amino acids. Germline CDR1 reads LGHNA; CDR2 reads YNFKEQ. The DNA for the CDR3 is TGTGCCAGCAGCCAAGTCCATAGCGACCTCTCCTACAATGAGCAGTTCTTC. This encodes CASSQVHSDLSYNEQFF.

This clone was recorded once. This chain connects TRBV18 to TRBJ2-1; D is uncertain. This CDR3 comprises 15 residues. Germline V gives CDR1 KGHSH, CDR2 LQKENI. The V end was cut by 4 bases, the J end by 0 bases, with 10 bases between. CDR3 protein: CASSQISDSYNEQFF. CDR3 in DNA: TGTGCCAGCTCACAAATCTCGGACTCCTACAATGAGCAGTTCTTC.

This chain links TRBV19 with TRBJ2-2; D unclear. The V end lost 5 bases, the J end lost 1 base, and 17 bases lay between the germline ends. Germline CDR1 and CDR2: LNHDA and SQIVND (reference sequence). The CDR3 length is 17 residues. The CDR3 sequence is CASSGIGWQLNTGELFF. The CDR3 DNA is TGTGCCAGTAGTGGGATAGGTTGGCAGTTGAACACCGGGGAGCTGTTTTTT. Supplemented by reference TRBV19 and TRBJ2-2, the full variable domain reads DGGITQSPKYLFRKEGQNVTLSCEQNLNHDAMYWYRQDPGQGLRLIYYSQIVNDFQKGDIAEGYSVSREKKESFPLTVTSAQKNPTAFYLCASSGIGWQLNTGELFFGEGSRLTVL.

Remarks on this clone: A read error may account for a junction end that differs from germline. This chain uses TRBV4-2 with TRBJ1-1; D is ambiguous. Germline CDR1 and CDR2: LGHNA and YNFKEQ. The CDR3 has 12 amino acids. As DNA, the CDR3 is TGTGCCAGCAGCCAAGACGGACCGTCGCGCGTCTTT. Its translation: CASSQDGPSRVF.

The chain has TRBV28 and TRBJ2-1; D unclear. The germline V gene has CDR1 MDHEN and CDR2 SYDVKM. The length of the CDR3 is 11 residues. The V and J ends lost 2 bases and 8 bases respectively, with 4 bases between them. CDR3 coding DNA: TGTGCCAGCAGTTTAGCGGATGAGCAGTTCTTC. Its protein product is CASSLADEQFF.

The gene calls are TRBV7-9 and TRBJ2-7; D unresolved. This CDR3 has 14 residues. CDR1 and CDR2 from the germline V gene are SEHNR and FQNEAQ (reference sequence). V lost 5 bases and J lost 5, with 16 bases in between. CDR3 sequence: CASSERTLLDEQYF. As DNA, the CDR3 is TGTGCCAGCAGCGAACGGACCCTCCTGGACGAGCAGTACTTC.

The gene calls are TRBV18 and TRBJ1-1; D not resolved. Trimming removed 4 bases from V and 1 base from J, with 16 bases in between. Germline CDR1 and CDR2: KGHSH and LQKENI. The CDR3 extends over 16 amino acids. The CDR3 DNA reads TGTGCCAGCTCACGCGCCAGGCCAGCTGAGAACACTGAAGCTTTCTTT. This codes for CASSRARPAENTEAFF.